The next 10 T cell receptor beta chains were all read from a single sample in a study of shared clonotypes between healthy human individuals (dated by TCRdb to the early 2020s). The protocol used for the library was the immunoSEQ multiplex PCR assay. Drawn from immuneACCESS, this table holds only the in-frame rearrangements with V and J called that TCRdb kept. Clones are partly lost; checked studies trace under half to an unresolved V gene and leave the rest unexplained. The sample contains approximately 2.1 million clones, approximately 95% of them found a single time. Under 0.45% of the sample belongs to the ten largest clones. Input material: naive CD4+ T cells from PBMCs. The cell subset or site label corresponds to: CD45RA+ positively selected. These receptors all stem from a man aged 18 to 30 in good health. Some clones in this sample may be carry-over from other donors' samples.

Worth noting for this clone: Other DNA sequences in the sample encode the same CDR3. The genes are TRBV7-9 and TRBJ2-1, with no clear D. This CDR3 region has 11 residues. Germline lookup yields CDR1 SEHNR and CDR2 FQNEAQ (reference sequence). The germline V and J ends were trimmed by 5 bases and 4 bases, with 3 bases remaining between them. CDR3 sequence reads: CASSRYNEQFF. The CDR3 nucleotides read TGTGCCAGCAGCCGGTACAATGAGCAGTTCTTC.

The chain combines TRBV7-2 with TRBJ1-2; D gene ambiguous. Trimming shortened V by 5 bases and J by 4 bases, and 11 bases separated the two germline ends. CDR1 and CDR2 from the germline V gene are SGHTA and FQGNSA. This CDR3 is built from 13 residues. The CDR3 DNA reads TGTGCCAGCAGCCCCACGAATGCCTATGGCTACACCTTC. Translation: CASSPTNAYGYTF.

The chain combines TRBV7-2 with TRBJ1-2; D is possibly TRBD1 (5 bases). The germline V gene has CDR1 SGHTA and CDR2 FQGNSA. The CDR3 is made up of 16 amino acids. The V and J ends lost 6 bases and 3 bases respectively, with 20 bases between them. CDR3 DNA: TGTGCCAGCAGAATAGTGGGGGGAGGCAGTTACTATGGCTACACCTTC. It specifies CASRIVGGGSYYGYTF.

The chain employs TRBV4-1 and TRBJ2-7; no clear D gene. V lost 2 bases and J lost 3, with 20 bases in between. Germline V gene data show CDR1 as MGHRA and CDR2 as YSYEKL. This CDR3 spans 17 amino acids. The CDR3 bases are TGCGCCAGCAGCCAAAATGGGCTGGCTAGAGGAGTCTACGAGCAGTACTTC. Translating it yields CASSQNGLARGVYEQYF.

This clone was recorded once. The CDR3 protein is CSVDLGVYGYTF. The DNA of the CDR3 is TGCAGCGTTGATTTAGGGGTCTATGGCTACACCTTC. V is TRBV29-1 and J is TRBJ1-2, with TRBD1 as a possible D gene (5 bases). Germline CDR1 reads SQVTM; CDR2 reads ANQGSEA. V was trimmed by 3 bases and J by 4 bases, leaving 9 bases between them. The CDR3 totals 12 residues.

The chain is built from TRBV28 and TRBJ2-1; no clear D gene. CDR1 is MDHEN, CDR2 SYDVKM, per germline. Trimming removed 7 bases at V and 3 bases at J, with 22 bases between. This CDR3 has 17 amino acids. In nucleotides, the CDR3 is TGTGCCAGCACCCAAAAACTTGGCAGCTTAAACTACAATGAGCAGTTCTTC. Translating it yields CASTQKLGSLNYNEQFF.

V usage is TRBV19 and J usage is TRBJ2-1; unclear D gene. Trimming took 0 bases from V and 8 from J, leaving 14 bases between them. The CDR3 loop spans 15 amino acids. Germline CDR1 and CDR2: LNHDA and SQIVND (reference sequence). The CDR3 region has the DNA TGTGCCAGTAGTATAGATCGAGTAGCTGGCGATGAGCAGTTCTTC. Amino acids: CASSIDRVAGDEQFF.

The V and J genes are TRBV28 and TRBJ1-2; TRBD1 matches 9 bases. Per the germline V gene, CDR1 is MDHEN and CDR2 is SYDVKM. This CDR3 is 17 amino acids long. V gave up 6 bases and J gave up 4 bases; unmatched junction bases: 15. CDR3 coding DNA: TGTGCCAGCAGATCGGACAGGGGTGCCGCTTTTAGCTATGGCTACACCTTC. Its protein is CASRSDRGAAFSYGYTF.

J is TRBJ1-2 and V is TRBV28; tentatively, D is TRBD1 (5 bases). Trimming took off 6 bases at V and 8 bases at J, with 16 bases between the two ends. The CDR3 extends over 13 amino acids. Germline-derived CDR1 and CDR2 are MDHEN and SYDVKM. CDR3 loop: CASSPGGSVGYTF. The DNA of the CDR3 is TGTGCCAGCAGCCCGGGGGGATCGGTAGGCTACACCTTC.

Concerning this clone itself: The same CDR3 arises from other DNA sequences in this sample as well. This chain connects TRBV9 to TRBJ1-2, with D possibly being TRBD1 (5 bases). CDR3 length equals 13 residues. Germline V gene lookup returns CDR1 SGDLS and CDR2 YYNGEE. Trimming removed 2 bases at V and 2 bases at J, with 7 bases between. The chain's CDR3 is CASSVGGNYGYTF. CDR3 sequence (DNA): TGTGCCAGCAGCGTGGGGGGGAACTATGGCTACACCTTC.